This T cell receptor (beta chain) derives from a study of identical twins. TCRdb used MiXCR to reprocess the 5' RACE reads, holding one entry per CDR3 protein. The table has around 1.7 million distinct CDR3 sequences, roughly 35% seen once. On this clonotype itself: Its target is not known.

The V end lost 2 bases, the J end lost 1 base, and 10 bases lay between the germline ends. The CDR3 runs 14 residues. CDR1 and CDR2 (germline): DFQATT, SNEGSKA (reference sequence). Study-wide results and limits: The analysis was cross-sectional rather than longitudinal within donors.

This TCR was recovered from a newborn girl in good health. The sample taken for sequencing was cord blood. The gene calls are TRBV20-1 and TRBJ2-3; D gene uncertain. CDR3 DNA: TGCAGTGCTAGAAGAAGGGCCCGCACAGATACGCAGTATTTT. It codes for CSARRRARTDTQYF.